The 10 T cell receptor beta chains below all came from one sample that was sequenced in a study of blood T cell repertoires in COVID-19. The data were produced by immunoSEQ multiplex PCR, yet TCRdb's version contains in-frame clones alone and is incomplete. Found here are roughly 190,000 clones, around 84% of them singletons; the top ten hold around 3.1%. Sequencing was carried out using PBMCs or T cells enriched from blood (not recorded which). Source of these receptors: a woman younger than 45 who had been exposed to COVID-19.

The rearrangement joins TRBV5-6 to TRBJ2-7; D might be TRBD2 (6 bases). Trimming took off 0 bases at V and 2 bases at J, with 12 bases between the two ends. The CDR3 contains 15 residues. The germline V gene has CDR1 SGHDT and CDR2 YYEEEE. The CDR3 loop reads CASSLGGKVTYEQYF. In DNA form, the CDR3 reads TGTGCCAGCAGCTTGGGCGGGAAGGTGACCTACGAGCAGTACTTC.

The chain joins TRBV29-1 to TRBJ1-4; a weak D match, TRBD1 (5 bases). Germline V lookup: CDR1 SQVTM, CDR2 ANQGSEA. Trimming took off 1 base at V and 12 bases at J, with 6 bases between the two ends. The CDR3 runs 10 residues. The CDR3 bases are TGCAGCGTTGAAGTAGGGGAACTGTTTTTT. It encodes CSVEVGELFF.

This sequence joins TRBV11-2 and TRBJ1-2; D gene ambiguous. V shed 5 bases and J shed 2 bases, with 15 bases lying between them. CDR1 is SGHAT and CDR2 is FQNNGV in the germline V gene. This CDR3 has 15 amino acids. The CDR3 nucleotides read TGTGCCAGCAGCCTTTTGACGGGTTTCAACTATGGCTACACCTTC. Residues: CASSLLTGFNYGYTF.

This clone has a handful of counts. This rearrangement joins TRBV10-1 to TRBJ1-1; D is unclear. V dropped 6 bases and J dropped 5 bases, with 13 bases sitting between them. The CDR3 extends over 13 amino acids. The germline V gene has CDR1 WNHNN and CDR2 SYGVQD (reference sequence). CDR3 loop: CASSSGAWTEAFF. CDR3 coding DNA: TGCGCCAGCAGCTCGGGTGCGTGGACTGAAGCTTTCTTT.

The chain has TRBV7-2 and TRBJ1-4; TRBD1 is a possible D gene (6 bases). V was cut by 3 bases and J by 5 bases, with 10 bases left in between. CDR1 SGHTA and CDR2 FQGNSA come from the germline V gene. There are 14 residues in the CDR3. The CDR3 is CASSFRGENEKLFF. CDR3 in DNA: TGTGCCAGCAGCTTCAGGGGAGAGAATGAAAAACTGTTTTTT.

Written as DNA, the CDR3 is TGCGCCAGCAGCTGGGCACAGGGGGCAAACAACTATGGCTACACCTTC. Translation gives CASSWAQGANNYGYTF. The rearrangement joins TRBV5-1 to TRBJ1-2; 9 bases fit TRBD1. There are 16 residues in the CDR3. V was clipped by 3 bases and J by 2 bases; unmatched bases: 8. CDR1 SGHRS and CDR2 YFSETQ come from the germline V gene.

The chain recombines TRBV30 with TRBJ1-1; 8 positions agree with TRBD1. Germline V gene data show CDR1 as GTSNPN and CDR2 as SVGIG (reference sequence). V lost 2 bases, J lost 0 bases, and 8 bases stayed unmatched. CDR3 length: 16 amino acids. DNA of the CDR3: TGTGCCTGGAGTTTACGAGCAGGGGGCATGAACACTGAAGCTTTCTTT. This gives the protein CAWSLRAGGMNTEAFF.

This sequence joins TRBV30 and TRBJ1-1; D is undetermined. The germline V gene encodes CDR1 GTSNPN and CDR2 SVGIG (reference sequence). The CDR3 loop spans 14 amino acids. Trimming removed 4 bases from V and 2 bases from J, with 14 bases in between. Here the CDR3 reads CAWTPPQLNTEAFF. In DNA form, the CDR3 reads TGTGCCTGGACCCCCCCGCAGTTAAACACTGAAGCTTTCTTT.

This clone was seen once. The chain employs TRBV5-1 and TRBJ2-1, with 8 bases lining up with TRBD2. The trim removed 0 bases at V and 5 bases at J, leaving 4 bases unmatched. This CDR3 has 15 amino acids. CDR1 and CDR2 (germline): SGHRS, YFSETQ. The DNA of the CDR3 is TGCGCCAGCAGCTTGGCACTAGCGGACAACAATGAGCAGTTCTTC. Protein product: CASSLALADNNEQFF. Using reference TRBV5-1 and TRBJ2-1 for the parts outside the CDR3, the full variable domain is KAGVTQTPRYLIKTRGQQVTLSCSPISGHRSVSWYQQTPGQGLQFLFEYFSETQRNKGNFPGRFSGRQFSNSRSEMNVSTLELGDSALYLCASSLALADNNEQFFGPGTRLTVL.

The CDR3 region has the DNA TGTGCCAGCAGCCCCCAGACAGGTCCCAATCAGCCCCAGCATTTT. Translating it yields CASSPQTGPNQPQHF. This rearrangement joins TRBV7-9 to TRBJ1-5, with D perhaps matching TRBD1 (6 bases). CDR1 is SEHNR, CDR2 FQNEAQ, per germline (reference sequence). This CDR3 spans 15 amino acids. The V end was cut by 5 bases, the J end by 3 bases, with 14 bases between.